Sequencing of this T cell receptor (beta chain) was carried out in a study of OX40 agonist ivuxolimab in advanced cancers. Note on this clone: Its specificity is not known.

Blood was sampled at baseline, cycle 4 day 1, and cycle 7 day 1. Whole-study findings and limits: Some nonresponders additionally presented with little normalized T-cell clonal expansion. At doses 0.1 to 3.0 mg/kg, CD4+ and CD8+ clones expanded. The investigators did not determine what antigen specificity the expanded peripheral T cells had.

Trimming stripped 5 bases from V and 4 bases from J, with 18 bases between. Germline V CDR1 and CDR2: SGHTA, FQGNSA. This CDR3 comprises 16 residues. Clones were read by immunoSEQ multiplex PCR, and TCRdb kept only the in-frame ones, dropping some. This table holds around 56,000 clones, about 89% found once. This receptor was taken from an adult with an advanced solid tumor such as melanoma, head and neck, liver or kidney cancer. The J gene is TRBJ1-5, the V gene TRBV7-2; TRBD1 might be the D (5 bases). The starting material was CD4+ or CD8+ T cells sorted from blood, obtained in a trial of the OX40 agonist ivuxolimab. CDR3 DNA sequence: TGTGCCAGCAGCCAGGGAGGGACTCAGAGGAATCAGCCCCAGCATTTT. This gives the protein CASSQGGTQRNQPQHF.